This TCR beta chain was recovered during a study of blood T cell repertoires in COVID-19. How the authors handled the data: Researchers report that nucleated cell counts were estimated from reference gene primer amplification. Profiled with immunoSEQ multiplex PCR; TCRdb holds only in-frame clones, not every one. The DNA was the basis for D and trimming; V, J and clone size are from that table. Of around 280,000 clones in the sample, roughly 90% were seen once. Germline CDR1 reads SGHRS; CDR2 reads YFSETQ. The V and J ends lost 1 base and 5 bases, in that order; junction bases with no gene match: 10. This CDR3 has 17 residues.

V and J are TRBV5-1 and TRBJ2-5, with 11 bases matching TRBD2. Sequences were obtained from PBMCs or T cells enriched from blood (not recorded which). The clonotype comes from a woman aged 40 to 50 who had recovered from COVID-19. The chain's CDR3 is CASSLLLAGDLRETQYF. The CDR3 coding sequence is TGCGCCAGCAGCTTGCTACTAGCGGGGGACCTCCGGGAGACCCAGTACTTC.